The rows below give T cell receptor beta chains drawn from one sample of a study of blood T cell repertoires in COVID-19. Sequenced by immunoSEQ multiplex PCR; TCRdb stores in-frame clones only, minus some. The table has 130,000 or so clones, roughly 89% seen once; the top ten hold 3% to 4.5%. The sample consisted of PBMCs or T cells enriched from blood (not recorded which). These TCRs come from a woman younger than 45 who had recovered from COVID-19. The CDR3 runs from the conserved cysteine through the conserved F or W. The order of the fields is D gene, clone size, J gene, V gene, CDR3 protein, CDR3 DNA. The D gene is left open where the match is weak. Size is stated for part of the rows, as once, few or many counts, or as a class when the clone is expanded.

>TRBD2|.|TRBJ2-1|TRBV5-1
CASSFGLAGGNEQFF
TGCGCCAGCAGTTTTGGACTAGCGGGAGGCAATGAGCAGTTCTTC
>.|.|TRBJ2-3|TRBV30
CAWSGGHPTDTQYF
TGTGCCTGGAGTGGAGGACACCCCACAGATACGCAGTATTTT
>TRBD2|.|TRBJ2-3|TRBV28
CATTSGSTDTQYF
TGTGCCACCACTAGCGGGAGTACAGATACGCAGTATTTT
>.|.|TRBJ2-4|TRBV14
CASSRWGTKNIQYF
TGTGCCAGCAGCCGGTGGGGGACAAAAAACATTCAGTACTTC
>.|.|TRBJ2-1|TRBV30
CAWTYGYNEQFF
TGTGCCTGGACATACGGGTACAATGAGCAGTTCTTC
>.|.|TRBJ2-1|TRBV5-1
CASSTEPSYEQFF
TGCGCCAGCAGCACGGAGCCGTCCTATGAGCAGTTCTTC
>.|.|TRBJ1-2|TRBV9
CASSVAGGNGYTF
TGTGCCAGCAGCGTAGCCGGGGGGAATGGCTACACCTTC
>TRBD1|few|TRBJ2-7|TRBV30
CAWRPSGTGVYEQYF
TGTGCCTGGAGGCCGTCTGGGACAGGGGTCTACGAGCAGTACTTC
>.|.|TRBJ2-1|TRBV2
CASSGAGVRSYNEQFF
TGTGCCAGCAGTGGAGCTGGAGTGCGGTCCTACAATGAGCAGTTCTTC
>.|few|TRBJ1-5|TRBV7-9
CASSSWRTGINQPQHF
TGTGCCAGCAGCTCCTGGAGGACGGGAATAAATCAGCCCCAGCATTTT
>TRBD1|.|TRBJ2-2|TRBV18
CASSRRDRVDPTGELFF
TGTGCCAGCTCACGGCGGGACAGGGTAGATCCCACCGGGGAGCTGTTTTTT
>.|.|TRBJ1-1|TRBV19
CASIPLPGDTEAFF
TGTGCCAGTATCCCTTTGCCGGGAGACACTGAAGCTTTCTTT
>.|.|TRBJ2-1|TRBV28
CASSFREFNEQFF
TGTGCCAGCAGTTTTCGGGAGTTCAATGAGCAGTTCTTC
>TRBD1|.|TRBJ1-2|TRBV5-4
CASSFGTGVRYGYTF
TGTGCCAGCAGCTTCGGGACAGGGGTCCGGTATGGCTACACCTTC
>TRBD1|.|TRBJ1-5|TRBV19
CASSDRGSSNQPQHF
TGTGCCAGTAGTGACAGGGGATCCAGCAATCAGCCCCAGCATTTT
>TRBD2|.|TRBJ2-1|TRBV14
CASSQDRRAGGYQGNEQFF
TGTGCCAGCAGCCAAGATAGGCGAGCGGGAGGGTATCAAGGCAATGAGCAGTTCTTC
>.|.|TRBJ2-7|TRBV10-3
CAISDDRFPYEQYF
TGTGCCATCAGTGATGACAGGTTTCCCTACGAGCAGTACTTC
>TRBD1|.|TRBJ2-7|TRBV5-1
CASSLPGGNEQYF
TGCGCCAGCAGCTTGCCAGGGGGCAACGAGCAGTACTTC
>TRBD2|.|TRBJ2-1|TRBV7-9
CASSLIRREARSYNEQFF
TGTGCCAGCAGCTTAATCCGGCGGGAGGCCCGGTCCTACAATGAGCAGTTCTTC
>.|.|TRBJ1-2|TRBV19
CASSIPSYGYTF
TGTGCCAGTAGTATTCCGTCGTATGGCTACACCTTC
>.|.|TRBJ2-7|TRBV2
CASSDRGGEQYF
TGTGCCAGCAGTGACAGGGGCGGCGAGCAGTACTTC
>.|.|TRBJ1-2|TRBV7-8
CASSLSLDGYTF
TGTGCCAGCAGCCTTAGTCTAGATGGCTACACCTTC